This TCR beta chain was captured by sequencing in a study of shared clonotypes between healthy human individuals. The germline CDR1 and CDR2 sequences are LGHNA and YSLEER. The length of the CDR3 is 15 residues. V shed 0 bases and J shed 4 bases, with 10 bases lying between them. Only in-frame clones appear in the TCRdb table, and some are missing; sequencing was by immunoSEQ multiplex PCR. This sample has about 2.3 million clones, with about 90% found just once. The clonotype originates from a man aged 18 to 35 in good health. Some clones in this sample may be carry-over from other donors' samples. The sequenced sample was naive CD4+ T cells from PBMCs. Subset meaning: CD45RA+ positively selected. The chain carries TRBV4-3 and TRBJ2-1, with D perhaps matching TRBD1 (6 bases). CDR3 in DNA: TGCGCCAGCAGCCAAGAATCACAGGGATACAATGAGCAGTTCTTC. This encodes CASSQESQGYNEQFF.